The present T cell receptor (beta chain) was sequenced within a study of T cells in Graves' hyperthyroidism and ophthalmopathy. Study-level points and caveats: Before onset, by a median of approximately 5.9 months, the model predicted ophthalmopathy. In blood, most of the thyroid clonotypes expanded above 0.001 were also present.

Exclusion criteria comprised uncontrolled infection, other autoimmune disease, pregnancy or lactation. TCR beta CDR3 regions were amplified from RNA transcripts. When the TCR CDR3 underwent first-round RT-PCR, the HTBI primer set was used. Each CDR3 protein gets one entry after TCRdb re-called the multiplex PCR reads with MiXCR. The data show hundreds of thousands of distinct CDR3 sequences, 13% to 15% seen once. As concerns this clonotype: Its antigen is not identified.

There are 17 residues in the CDR3. The germline V gene has CDR1 DFQATT and CDR2 SNEGSKA (reference sequence). The ends lost 4 bases at V and 6 bases at J; junction bases unmatched: 13. Sequenced: blood. This TCR was recovered from a young woman with Graves' hyperthyroidism. This chain uses TRBV20-1 with TRBJ2-3; 13 nucleotides agree with TRBD2. CDR3 residues: CSAKDLRTSGSYDTQYF. CDR3 in DNA: TGCAGTGCTAAAGATCTTCGGACTAGCGGGAGTTACGATACGCAGTATTTT.